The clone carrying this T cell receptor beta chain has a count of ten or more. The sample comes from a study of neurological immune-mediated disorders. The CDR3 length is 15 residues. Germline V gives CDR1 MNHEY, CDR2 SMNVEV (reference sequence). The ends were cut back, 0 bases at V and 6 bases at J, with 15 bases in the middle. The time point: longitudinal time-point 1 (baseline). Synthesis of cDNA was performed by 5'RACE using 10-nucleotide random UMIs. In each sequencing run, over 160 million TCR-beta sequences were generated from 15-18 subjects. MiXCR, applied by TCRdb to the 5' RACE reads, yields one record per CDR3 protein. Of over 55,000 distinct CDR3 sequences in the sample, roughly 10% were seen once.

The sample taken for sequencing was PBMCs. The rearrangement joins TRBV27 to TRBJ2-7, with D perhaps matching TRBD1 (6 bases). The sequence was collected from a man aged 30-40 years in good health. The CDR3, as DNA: TGTGCCAGCAGTTTATCTAAGCAGGGGATGAGCGAGCAGTACTTC. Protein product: CASSLSKQGMSEQYF.